Described below is a single T cell receptor beta chain sequence and its context. CDR3 length: 13 amino acids. Trimming removed 5 bases from V and 8 bases from J; junction bases left unmatched: 5. In germline, CDR1 is SNHLY, CDR2 FYNNEI. The sample originates from a study of blood T cell repertoires in COVID-19. Some clones are missing from TCRdb's copy, which holds only in-frame ones; the method was immunoSEQ multiplex PCR. This table has 150,000 to 200,000 clones, 80% appearing once. J is TRBJ1-2 and V is TRBV2; TRBD1 agrees at 10 bases. The sample taken for sequencing was peripheral blood. The clonotype was recovered from a man between 65 and 85 years old with active or convalescent COVID-19. The CDR3 DNA sequence: TGTGCCAGCAGTCTTGACAGGGGGCTAGGCTACACCTTC. The encoded protein is CASSLDRGLGYTF.